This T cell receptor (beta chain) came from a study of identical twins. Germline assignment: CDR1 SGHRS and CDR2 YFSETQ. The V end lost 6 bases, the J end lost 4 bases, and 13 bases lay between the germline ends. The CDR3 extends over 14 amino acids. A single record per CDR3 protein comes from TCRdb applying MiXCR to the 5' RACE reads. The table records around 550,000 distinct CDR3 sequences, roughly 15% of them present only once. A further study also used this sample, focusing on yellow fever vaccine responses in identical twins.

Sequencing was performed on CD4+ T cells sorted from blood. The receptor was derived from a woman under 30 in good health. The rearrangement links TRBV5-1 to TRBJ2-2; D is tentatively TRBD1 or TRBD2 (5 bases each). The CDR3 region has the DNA TGCGCCAGCACCGGGACGGCGAGCACCGGGGAGCTGTTTTTT. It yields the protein CASTGTASTGELFF.